One TCR beta chain is described in this entry. Its specificity is not known. Both 60 Vbeta primers and 13 Jbeta primers went into the PCR. In the authors' methods: There were around 80 million unique TCR beta chains by a later count, and around 10 million of them were shared. Repertoires were generated with immunoSEQ multiplex PCR, while TCRdb's copy carries only in-frame clones and drops some. That table furnishes V, J and clone size, whereas the DNA furnished D and trimming. This table holds about 230,000 clones, approximately 84% found once. The sample originates from a study of cytomegalovirus exposure and HLA in healthy donors. General study points: Earlier analysis found most TCR beta V segments productive about 90% or about 30% of the time. A highly shared variant cluster was judged a likely technical artifact.

The CDR3 consists of 15 residues. Germline V gene sequence: CDR1 WNHNN, CDR2 SYGVQD (reference sequence). Trimming at V came to 3 bases and at J to 4 bases, leaving 8 bases not matched to a gene. The source of this sequence is a girl aged 2 to 10 in good health and CMV-seronegative. The chain links TRBV10-1 to TRBJ2-5; 7 bases are shared with TRBD2. The sequenced sample was PBMCs. CDR3 bases: TGCGCCAGCAGTGACTGGGCGGGAGAGGTAGAGACCCAGTACTTC. It codes for CASSDWAGEVETQYF.